The entry below describes one TCR beta chain. The sample originates from a study of blood T cell repertoires in COVID-19. On the study more broadly: PBMCs, B-cell-depleted T cells, or T cells provided the cDNA or gDNA that made up the material.

The CDR3 has 15 residues. Per the germline V gene, CDR1 is SGHAT and CDR2 is FQNNGV. Between the trimmed V and J ends, which lost 1 base and 4 bases, there was a span of 13 bases. Repertoires were generated with immunoSEQ multiplex PCR, while TCRdb's copy carries only in-frame clones and drops some. The sample holds roughly 410,000 clones, approximately 87% seen once. Sequenced input: peripheral blood. This chain links TRBV11-2 with TRBJ1-2; D is perhaps TRBD1 (5 bases). The sequence derives from a woman aged 60-75 years with COVID-19, enrolled during active disease. The CDR3 is CASSLGQFPIYGYTF. For the CDR3, the DNA is TGTGCCAGCAGCTTAGGACAGTTCCCAATCTATGGCTACACCTTC.